The 13 T cell receptor beta chains given below trace back to one sample, sequenced in a study of a mutant IDH1 vaccine in newly diagnosed glioma. Time point of the sample: week 35, safety follow-up. Alongside topical imiquimod, each dose of vaccine comprised 300 ug of mutant IDH1 20-mer peptide. The table came from immunoSEQ multiplex PCR; TCRdb's copy has only in-frame clones and leaves some out. Counted here are under 50,000 clones, 88% occurring once; the ten biggest clones make up around 5.4%. Their antigen targets remain unknown. Specimen: PBMCs, collected from a glioma patient whose treatment included an IDH1 peptide vaccine. The receptor source for this set is a middle-aged woman with glioma.

V usage is TRBV6-5 and J usage is TRBJ2-1; D assignment may be TRBD1 or TRBD2 (6 bases each). Germline lookup yields CDR1 MNHEY and CDR2 SVGAGI. V lost 2 bases and J lost 4, with 9 bases in between. The CDR3 extends over 14 amino acids. The CDR3 DNA reads as TGTGCCAGCAGTTACCGGGGGACATACAATGAGCAGTTCTTC. Protein product: CASSYRGTYNEQFF.

This clone was seen a few times. The rearrangement uses TRBV4-1 and TRBJ1-4; 9 bases fit TRBD1. Germline values: CDR1 MGHRA, CDR2 YSYEKL. CDR3 length: 16 residues. V was clipped by 3 bases and J by 0 bases; unmatched bases: 2. CDR3 coding DNA: TGCGCCAGCAGCCATAGGACAGGGGCAACTAATGAAAAACTGTTTTTT. This translates into CASSHRTGATNEKLFF.

This sequence joins TRBV18 and TRBJ2-7, with a possible D match to TRBD1 (6 bases). The CDR3 covers 12 residues. Trimming shortened V by 2 bases and J by 6 bases, and 8 bases separated the two germline ends. Germline loops: CDR1 KGHSH, CDR2 LQKENI. The CDR3, as DNA: TGTGCCAGCTCACCAAAAGGGGGCGAGCAGTACTTC. Protein sequence: CASSPKGGEQYF.

The chain is built from TRBV28 and TRBJ2-7; 9 nucleotides line up with TRBD2. V lost 5 bases and J lost 6; bases outside the gene matches: 5. This CDR3 is 13 amino acids long. Looked up from germline, CDR1 is MDHEN and CDR2 is SYDVKM. The CDR3 DNA reads TGTGCCAGCAGTGTAGGACTAGCGCTCGAGCAGTACTTC. Translated: CASSVGLALEQYF. Supplemented by reference TRBV28 and TRBJ2-7, the full variable domain reads DVKVTQSSRYLVKRTGEKVFLECVQDMDHENMFWYRQDPGLGLRLIYFSYDVKMKEKGDIPEGYSVSREKKERFSLILESASTNQTSMYLCASSVGLALEQYFGPGTRLTVT.

Written as DNA, the CDR3 is TGTGCCAGCAGCTCGAACCGGGACAAAGCTTACACCGGGGAGCTGTTTTTT. Translation: CASSSNRDKAYTGELFF. This chain connects TRBV7-8 to TRBJ2-2; a weak D match, TRBD1 (6 bases). With 4 bases removed from V and 3 bases from J, the gap between germline ends came to 18 bases. The CDR3 is made up of 17 amino acids. Germline V gene data show CDR1 as SGHVS and CDR2 as FQNEAQ.

The gene calls are TRBV9 and TRBJ1-1, with D hard to call. Looked up from germline, CDR1 is SGDLS and CDR2 is YYNGEE. CDR3 length equals 13 residues. Deletions cut 4 bases from V and 5 bases from J, with 12 bases between. The CDR3 reads CASSRLGPTEAFF. As DNA, the CDR3 is TGTGCCAGCAGCAGACTGGGCCCTACTGAAGCTTTCTTT. The full variable domain, in which reference TRBV9 and TRBJ1-1 provide the parts outside the CDR3, is DSGVTQTPKHLITATGQRVTLRCSPRSGDLSVYWYQQSLDQGLQFLIQYYNGEERAKGNILERFSAQQFPDLHSELNLSSLELGDSALYFCASSRLGPTEAFFGQGTRLTVV.

The chain uses TRBV4-3 and TRBJ1-1; 7 bases are shared with TRBD1. V lost 0 bases and J lost 4; bases outside the gene matches: 5. Germline assignment: CDR1 LGHNA and CDR2 YSLEER. The CDR3 totals 15 residues. In nucleotides, the CDR3 is TGCGCCAGCAGCCAAGAAGCACAGGGGAGCACTGAAGCTTTCTTT. Encoded protein: CASSQEAQGSTEAFF.

In this sample, this clone turned up once. This chain joins TRBV6-5 and TRBJ1-4; TRBD1 might be the D (6 bases). Trimming left V 5 bases short and J 1 base short, with 11 bases between. Looked up from germline, CDR1 is MNHEY and CDR2 is SVGAGI. The CDR3 runs 15 residues. The CDR3 region has the DNA TGTGCCAGCAGTCGTGGACAGCTAACTAATGAAAAACTGTTTTTT. This gives the protein CASSRGQLTNEKLFF.

The chain links TRBV5-6 to TRBJ2-3; 9 bases match TRBD2. In germline, CDR1 is SGHDT, CDR2 YYEEEE. V lost 4 bases, J lost 5 bases, and 11 bases stayed unmatched. This CDR3 contains 16 residues. In DNA, the CDR3 is TGTGCCAGCAGCCTAGGACTAGCGACGGGGGGAGATACGCAGTATTTT. It is translated as CASSLGLATGGDTQYF.

The chain joins TRBV2 to TRBJ1-2, with D maybe TRBD1 (5 bases). Trimming left V 8 bases short and J 4 bases short, with 14 bases between. In germline, CDR1 is SNHLY, CDR2 FYNNEI. CDR3 size: 13 residues. In DNA form, the CDR3 reads TGTGCCAGCGGGCGGACCAGGGCCTATGGCTACACCTTC. It yields the protein CASGRTRAYGYTF.

The chain is built from TRBV10-3 and TRBJ2-2; no reliable D call. V was clipped by 3 bases and J by 4 bases, with 6 bases between them. Germline V gene sequence: CDR1 ENHRY, CDR2 SYGVKD. The CDR3 has 13 residues. The chain's CDR3 is CAISDSLTGELFF. The CDR3 nucleotides are TGTGCCATCAGTGACAGCCTCACCGGGGAGCTGTTTTTT.

The CDR3 DNA is TGTGCCACTGGGGCGGGAGGGCGGACCGGGGAGCTGTTTTTT. As protein: CATGAGGRTGELFF. The V gene is TRBV2, the J gene TRBJ2-2, with TRBD2 identical over 9 bases. This CDR3 is 14 amino acids long. Losses at the gene ends were 10 bases for V and 5 bases for J; bases not matched to a gene: 8. CDR1 SNHLY and CDR2 FYNNEI come from the germline V gene.

V is TRBV4-3 and J is TRBJ2-1; 10 nucleotides agree with TRBD2. V lost 0 bases, J lost 2 bases, and 7 bases stayed unmatched. Germline V gives CDR1 LGHNA, CDR2 YSLEER. The CDR3 has 18 residues. Here the CDR3 reads CASSQDLGSGGPYNEQFF. DNA of the CDR3: TGCGCCAGCAGCCAAGATCTTGGTAGCGGGGGGCCCTACAATGAGCAGTTCTTC.